This T cell receptor (beta chain) was identified in a study of identifying expanded T cells in peripheral blood. During the collection period, no donor immune events like infections were recorded. This clone has more than one count but fewer than ten. Its antigen is as yet unknown. The germline CDR1 and CDR2 sequences are MNHEY and SMNVEV (reference sequence). The CDR3 is made up of 14 amino acids. V lost 4 bases and J 4 bases, leaving 13 bases between the germline ends. Repertoires were generated with immunoSEQ multiplex PCR, while TCRdb's copy carries only in-frame clones and drops some. Among around 82,000 clones listed, 84% were seen once. The study's findings and limits: Roughly two-week clone count variance significantly increased as total template count grew. Over about two and four weeks, about 15 and 18 clones changed, versus around 1.1 between replicates.

The chain joins TRBV27 to TRBJ1-2; unclear D gene. This TCR was sampled from a person aged 18 to 75 in good health. Sequencing was performed on blood. DNA for the CDR3: TGTGCCAGCAGTTCGTTATCGACGAGCTATGGCTACACCTTC. Amino acids: CASSSLSTSYGYTF.